This T cell receptor beta chain was recovered during a study of CD8+ T cells in alopecia areata. Sequencing relied on a cDNA template that was reverse transcribed from extracted RNA. This table comes from immunoSEQ multiplex PCR, and its TCRdb copy is limited to in-frame clones, with some not included. This sample carries 30,000 to 45,000 clones, under 65% of them seen once, and the ten largest clones take more than 1.5%. The germline CDR1 and CDR2 sequences are SQVTM and ANQGSEA. The CDR3 consists of 13 residues. The junction had 7 bases not matched to a gene; V was cut back by 4 bases and J by 8 bases. This clone was counted only a few times. The authors sorted CD4+ cells into CD25+CD127- cells for a handful of patients.

This chain joins TRBV29-1 and TRBJ2-1; 8 nucleotides agree with TRBD2. The receptor was isolated from a human donor with alopecia areata. Sequenced input: CD4+ Tregs sorted from blood. The CDR3 nucleotides are TGCAGCGTTGTCGGCGGGAGGACCTATGAGCAGTTCTTC. This codes for CSVVGGRTYEQFF.